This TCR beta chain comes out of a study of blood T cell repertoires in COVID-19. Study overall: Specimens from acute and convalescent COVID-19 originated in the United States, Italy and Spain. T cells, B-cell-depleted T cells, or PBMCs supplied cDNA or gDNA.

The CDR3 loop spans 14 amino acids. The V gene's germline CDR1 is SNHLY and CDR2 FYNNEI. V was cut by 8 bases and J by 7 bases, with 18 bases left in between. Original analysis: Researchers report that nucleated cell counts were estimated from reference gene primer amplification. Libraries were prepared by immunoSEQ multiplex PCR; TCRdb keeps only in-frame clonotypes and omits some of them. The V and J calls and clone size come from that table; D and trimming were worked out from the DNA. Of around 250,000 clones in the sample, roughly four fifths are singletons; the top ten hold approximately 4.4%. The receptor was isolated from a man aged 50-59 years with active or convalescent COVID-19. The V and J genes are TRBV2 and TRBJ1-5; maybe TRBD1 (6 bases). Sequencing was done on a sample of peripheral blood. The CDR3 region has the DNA TGTGCCAGCGGGGGAGGGGGTCAAAACCAGCCCCAGCATTTT. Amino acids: CASGGGGQNQPQHF.